A selection of T cell receptor beta chains follows, all from one sample in a study of cytomegalovirus exposure and HLA in healthy donors. Using immunoSEQ multiplex PCR, the repertoire was profiled, and TCRdb retains in-frame clones only, with some absent. This sample has under 300,000 clones, with approximately 86% found just once. Sequences were obtained from PBMCs. The receptors were gathered from a woman aged 25-40 years in good health and CMV-seropositive. Both conserved end residues are part of each CDR3. The order of the fields is J gene, V gene, clone size, D gene, CDR3 protein, CDR3 DNA. D genes are given only for firm matches. Expanded clones get a size class; other rows say once, few or many, or leave the size out.

TRBJ2-5,TRBV7-8,NA,TRBD1,CASSPRAPGQQETQYF,TGTGCCAGCAGCCCCAGGGCGCCGGGACAGCAAGAGACCCAGTACTTC
TRBJ1-2,TRBV18,NA,NA,CASSPIDSSNYGYTF,TGTGCCAGCTCACCAATTGACAGTTCAAACTATGGCTACACCTTC
TRBJ2-3,TRBV7-3,NA,TRBD2,CASSPTSGAPDTQYF,TGTGCCAGCAGCCCGACTAGCGGGGCCCCAGATACGCAGTATTTT
TRBJ1-1,TRBV28,NA,TRBD1,CASSRGGDTEAFF,TGTGCCAGCAGTCGAGGGGGCGACACTGAAGCTTTCTTT
TRBJ2-7,TRBV10-3,once,TRBD2,CAIRGTSGTYEQYF,TGTGCCATCAGGGGGACTAGCGGTACCTACGAGCAGTACTTC
TRBJ2-7,TRBV10-2,NA,TRBD2,CASSVGGGTSAEQYF,TGCGCCAGCAGCGTTGGGGGAGGGACTAGCGCAGAGCAGTACTTC
TRBJ1-1,TRBV5-1,NA,NA,CASSFSSGLGGNTEAFF,TGCGCCAGCAGCTTTAGTTCGGGACTGGGGGGGAACACTGAAGCTTTCTTT
TRBJ1-3,TRBV30,NA,NA,CAWRKTGTSSGNTIYF,TGTGCCTGGAGAAAAACCGGCACTAGCTCTGGAAACACCATATATTTT
TRBJ1-1,TRBV11-3,NA,NA,CASSLAGTGQGGAFF,TGTGCCAGCAGCTTGGCCGGGACGGGACAAGGGGGAGCTTTCTTT
TRBJ2-3,TRBV19,many,NA,CASGLGGGSTDTQYF,TGTGCCAGTGGGCTCGGGGGAGGAAGCACAGATACGCAGTATTTT
TRBJ2-1,TRBV7-9,NA,NA,CASSLVWGRADEQFF,TGTGCCAGCAGCTTAGTCTGGGGCAGGGCCGATGAGCAGTTCTTC
TRBJ2-3,TRBV27,NA,TRBD2,CASSSGLAGGRGTQYF,TGTGCCAGCAGTTCCGGATTAGCGGGAGGGCGGGGTACGCAGTATTTT
TRBJ2-1,TRBV5-4,NA,NA,CASSGGTPAYNEQFF,TGTGCCAGCAGCGGCGGGACTCCAGCCTACAATGAGCAGTTCTTC
TRBJ1-1,TRBV5-1,NA,TRBD1,CASSLWVPGGSGEAFF,TGCGCCAGCAGCTTGTGGGTACCAGGGGGCTCTGGGGAAGCTTTCTTT
TRBJ2-1,TRBV10-2,NA,TRBD2,CASSPVTSGFDNEQFF,TGCGCCAGCAGCCCGGTGACTAGCGGGTTCGACAATGAGCAGTTCTTC
TRBJ2-7,TRBV4-1,NA,TRBD1,CASSQPNRGVYEQYF,TGCGCCAGCAGCCAACCAAACAGGGGCGTCTACGAGCAGTACTTC
TRBJ2-1,TRBV18,NA,TRBD1,CASSPDRGPYNEQFF,TGTGCCAGCTCACCAGACAGGGGGCCCTACAATGAGCAGTTCTTC
TRBJ1-2,TRBV10-3,NA,NA,CAISETGPMVDGYTF,TGTGCCATCAGTGAGACAGGGCCCATGGTCGATGGCTACACCTTC
TRBJ1-4,TRBV25-1,NA,TRBD1,CASSEPQGQRDNEKLFF,TGTGCCAGCAGTGAACCCCAGGGACAGAGAGATAATGAAAAACTGTTTTTT
TRBJ2-2,TRBV5-1,few,TRBD1,CASSLSGQGYTGELFF,TGCGCCAGCAGCTTGTCCGGACAGGGCTACACCGGGGAGCTGTTTTTT
TRBJ1-2,TRBV30,once,TRBD1,CAWSKRAGGFGYTF,TGTGCCTGGAGTAAGCGGGCAGGGGGCTTTGGCTACACCTTC
TRBJ1-2,TRBV28,NA,NA,CASSRLVGVYGYTF,TGTGCCAGCAGTCGCCTCGTCGGTGTCTATGGCTACACCTTC
TRBJ1-2,TRBV27,NA,TRBD1,CASSSWDRIANYGYTF,TGTGCCAGCAGTAGTTGGGACAGGATAGCTAACTATGGCTACACCTTC
TRBJ2-4,TRBV28,NA,TRBD2,CASSFPGLAGNIQYF,TGTGCCAGCAGTTTCCCGGGACTAGCGGGAAACATTCAGTACTTC
TRBJ2-1,TRBV28,NA,TRBD2,CASIGTSGYNEQFF,TGTGCCAGCATCGGGACTAGCGGGTACAATGAGCAGTTCTTC
TRBJ2-1,TRBV5-1,NA,TRBD2,CASSFTSGSLNEQFF,TGCGCCAGCAGCTTCACTAGCGGGAGTCTTAATGAGCAGTTCTTC
TRBJ2-3,TRBV18,once,TRBD2,CASSPLGTSGPLTDTQYF,TGTGCCAGCTCACCACTCGGGACTAGCGGGCCACTCACAGATACGCAGTATTTT
TRBJ2-7,TRBV5-1,NA,TRBD2,CASSLGGLVYEQYF,TGCGCCAGCAGCTTGGGAGGACTAGTCTACGAGCAGTACTTC
TRBJ1-2,TRBV7-8,NA,NA,CASSLRQHRGNAYYGYTF,TGTGCCAGCAGCTTAAGGCAACATCGAGGGAATGCCTACTATGGCTACACCTTC